This T cell receptor beta chain comes out of a study of blood T cell repertoires in COVID-19. Turning to the study itself: In each case, the material was cDNA or gDNA derived from T cells, B-cell-depleted T cells, or PBMCs.

Profiling relied on immunoSEQ multiplex PCR, and the TCRdb table lists in-frame clones only, not all of them. This sample has 150,000 to 200,000 clones; 80% to 85% occur once, and the top ten carry roughly 4.9%. The CDR3 extends over 15 amino acids. The germline CDR1 and CDR2 sequences are DFQATT and SNEGSKA (reference sequence). Trimming cost V 3 bases and J 5 bases, with 14 bases left between them. Material: PBMCs or T cells enriched from blood (not recorded which). This chain links TRBV20-1 with TRBJ1-6; possible D gene TRBD1, 5 bases. This TCR derives from a man aged 65 to 85 who had been exposed to COVID-19. This CDR3 is CSASFGRAHNSPLHF. DNA of the CDR3: TGCAGTGCTAGTTTTGGCAGGGCCCATAATTCACCCCTCCACTTT.